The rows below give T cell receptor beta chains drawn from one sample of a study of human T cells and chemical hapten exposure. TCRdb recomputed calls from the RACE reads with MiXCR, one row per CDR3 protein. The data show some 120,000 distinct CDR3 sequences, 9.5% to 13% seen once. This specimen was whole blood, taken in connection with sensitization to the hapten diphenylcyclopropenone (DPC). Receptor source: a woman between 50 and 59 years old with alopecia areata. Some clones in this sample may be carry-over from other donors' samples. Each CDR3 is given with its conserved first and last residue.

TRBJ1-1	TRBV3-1	CASSSKGRNTEAFF
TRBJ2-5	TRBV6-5	CASSMGADQETQYF
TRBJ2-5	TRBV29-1	CSVVRLAGGHNQETQYF
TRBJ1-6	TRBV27	CASSLQGYNSPLHF
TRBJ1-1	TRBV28	CASGPGDTEAFF
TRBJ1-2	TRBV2	CASRHSGGGYTF
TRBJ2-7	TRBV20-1	CSARGGSSYEQYF
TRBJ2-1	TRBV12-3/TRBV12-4	CASSSKREGRGNEQFF
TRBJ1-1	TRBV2	CASDKDTEAFF
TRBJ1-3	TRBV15	CATSRDLPNTIYF
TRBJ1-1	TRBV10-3	CAIRAGLNTEAFF
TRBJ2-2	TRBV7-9	CASSRLAGTIGELFF
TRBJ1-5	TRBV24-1	CATSDTLVQGQHF
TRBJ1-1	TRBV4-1	CASSARSTREAEAFF
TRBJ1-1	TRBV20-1	CSAPEGQLNTEAFF
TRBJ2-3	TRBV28	CASSLVRASTDTQYF
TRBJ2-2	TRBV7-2	CASSLASRGRSGELFF
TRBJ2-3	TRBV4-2	CASSQDRDTQYF
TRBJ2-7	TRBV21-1	CASSKKSPPGGGENEQYF
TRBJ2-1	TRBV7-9	CAAGDTVGNEQFF
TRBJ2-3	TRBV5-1	CASSWQGVADTQYF
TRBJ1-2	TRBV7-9	CASSLPSGPKGYGYTF
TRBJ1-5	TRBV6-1	CASIPGQRDQPQHF
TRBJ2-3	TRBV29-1	CSVERGLADTQYF
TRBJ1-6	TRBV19	CASSILGQRNSPLHF
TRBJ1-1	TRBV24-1	CATSRDGTNTEAFF
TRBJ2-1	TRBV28	CASSLGLGGVEF
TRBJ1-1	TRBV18	CASSPDGISSPFF
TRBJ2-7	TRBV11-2	CASSLEIMRSYEQYF
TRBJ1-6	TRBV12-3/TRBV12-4	CASTRTGNNSPLHF
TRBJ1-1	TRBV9	CASSPGQGWTEAFF